This T cell receptor (beta chain) was recorded in a study of Tregs in tolerant kidney transplant recipients. Study-level information: Related graft donors supplied nonmyeloablative bone marrow transplants, and mixed chimerism was transient.

Unstimulated Tregs (CD4+CD25+CD127-) and CD4+CD25- non-Tregs were sorted from PBMCs. This table comes from immunoSEQ multiplex PCR, and its TCRdb copy is limited to in-frame clones, with some not included. The top ten hold approximately 0.39% of the sample, which has about 69,000 clones, approximately 91% seen once. This clone was detected a few times. Sequencing was performed on CD4+ T cells from blood, taken before the transplant. This TCR came from a human donor who received a combined kidney and bone marrow transplant.

The CDR3 coding sequence is TGTGCCAGCAGTACCGGGAGTACTGGAAACACCATATATTTT. Translating gives CASSTGSTGNTIYF. The rearrangement uses TRBV28 and TRBJ1-3; no definite D call. Per germline, CDR1 MDHEN and CDR2 SYDVKM. This CDR3 region has 14 residues. V was clipped by 5 bases and J by 2 bases, with 10 bases between them.